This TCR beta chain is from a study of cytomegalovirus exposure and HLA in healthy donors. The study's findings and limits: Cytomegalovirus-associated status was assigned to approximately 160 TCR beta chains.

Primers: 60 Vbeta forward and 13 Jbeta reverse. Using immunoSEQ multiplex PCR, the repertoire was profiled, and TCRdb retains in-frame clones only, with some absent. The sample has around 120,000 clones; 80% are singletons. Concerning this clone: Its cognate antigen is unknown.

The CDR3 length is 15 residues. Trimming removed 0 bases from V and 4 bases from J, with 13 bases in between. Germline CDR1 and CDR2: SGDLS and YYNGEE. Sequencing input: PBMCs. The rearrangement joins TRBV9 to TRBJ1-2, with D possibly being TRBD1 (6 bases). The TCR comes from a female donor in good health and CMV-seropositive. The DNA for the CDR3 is TGTGCCAGCAGCGTAGATCCGGACAGACCCTATGGCTACACCTTC. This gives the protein CASSVDPDRPYGYTF.